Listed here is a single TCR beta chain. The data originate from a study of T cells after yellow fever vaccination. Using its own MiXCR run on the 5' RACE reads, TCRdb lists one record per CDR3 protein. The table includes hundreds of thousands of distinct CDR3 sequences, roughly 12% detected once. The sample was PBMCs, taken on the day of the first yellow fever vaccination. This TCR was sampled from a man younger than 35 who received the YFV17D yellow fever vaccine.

CDR3 loop: CASSSSLGGGYEQYF. The CDR3 nucleotides are TGTGCCAGCAGCTCGAGCCTGGGGGGGGGCTACGAGCAGTACTTC. The V gene is TRBV11-2, the J gene TRBJ2-7, with TRBD2 matching 7 bases. Germline V lookup: CDR1 SGHAT, CDR2 FQNNGV. J lost 3 bases, V lost 4 bases, and 9 bases had no gene match. This CDR3 has 15 amino acids.